A selection of T cell receptor beta chains follows, all from one sample in a study of OX40 agonist ivuxolimab in advanced cancers. The data were produced by immunoSEQ multiplex PCR, yet TCRdb's version contains in-frame clones alone and is incomplete. The sample contains 60,000 to 75,000 clones, 84% of which appear only once. Source: CD4+ or CD8+ T cells sorted from blood, taken in a trial of the OX40 agonist ivuxolimab. These receptors all come from an adult with an advanced solid tumor such as melanoma, head and neck, liver or kidney cancer. Both conserved end residues are trimmed from each CDR3.

CDR3	J	V
ASSYSRGGPYGYT	TRBJ1-2	TRBV6-6
ASSLGYQETQY	TRBJ2-5	TRBV11-2
ASSLGGELTEAF	TRBJ1-1	TRBV5-4
ASSQDWSYREIQPQH	TRBJ1-5	TRBV4-2
ASSPSGTSDLWSYNEQF	TRBJ2-1	TRBV18
ASSLVRTSGSYNEQF	TRBJ2-1	TRBV5-1
ASSPRIMSNQPQH	TRBJ1-5	TRBV6-1
ASSLVESNQPQH	TRBJ1-5	TRBV7-8
ASSFTGTDDRANVLT	TRBJ2-6	TRBV5-1
SAKFETQY	TRBJ2-5	TRBV20-1
ASSELGPQH	TRBJ1-5	TRBV2
ASIQEGTSPGELF	TRBJ2-2	TRBV7-2
ASSSDPPDGVQY	TRBJ2-7	TRBV5-6
ASSLGPPVSYNEQF	TRBJ2-1	TRBV5-6
ASSGWDNEKLF	TRBJ1-4	TRBV9
ASSSGVSEAF	TRBJ1-1	TRBV9
ASSLSGTASGDIQY	TRBJ2-4	TRBV7-9
AISGRDRSNYGYT	TRBJ1-2	TRBV10-3
ASTLTALYGYT	TRBJ1-2	TRBV28
AIIADTFSSTDTQY	TRBJ2-3	TRBV10-3
ASSSQGNYGYT	TRBJ1-2	TRBV5-4
ASTNQGGQETQY	TRBJ2-5	TRBV2
ATSRGPGEAYEQY	TRBJ2-7	TRBV15
ASREGLAGGGELF	TRBJ2-2	TRBV7-3
ASSLPSTDTQY	TRBJ2-3	TRBV18
ASRQGIQAF	TRBJ1-1	TRBV6-5
ASSLELKETQY	TRBJ2-5	TRBV2
ASSVDGTDTLNTEAF	TRBJ1-1	TRBV9
ASSDPGNEQF	TRBJ2-1	TRBV27
ASSPWNYEQY	TRBJ2-7	TRBV5-5
ASSLVASSYEQY	NA	TRBV5-1